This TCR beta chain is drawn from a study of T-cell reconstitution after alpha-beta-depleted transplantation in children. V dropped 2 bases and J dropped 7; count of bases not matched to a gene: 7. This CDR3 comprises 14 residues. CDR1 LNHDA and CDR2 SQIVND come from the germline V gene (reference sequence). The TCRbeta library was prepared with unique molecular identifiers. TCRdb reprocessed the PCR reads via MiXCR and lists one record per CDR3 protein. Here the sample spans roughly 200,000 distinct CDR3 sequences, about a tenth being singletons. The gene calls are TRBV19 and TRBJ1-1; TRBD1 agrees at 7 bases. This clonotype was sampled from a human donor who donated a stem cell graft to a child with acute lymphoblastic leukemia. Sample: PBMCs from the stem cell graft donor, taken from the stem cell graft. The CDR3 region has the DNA TGTGCCAGTAGTATACAACAGGGGCAGGGTGAAGCTTTCTTT. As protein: CASSIQQGQGEAFF.